The clone carrying this TCR beta chain is categorized as large. This sample was taken from a study of T cells in placental villitis. The libraries were made with immunoSEQ v4. The protocol was immunoSEQ multiplex PCR, while the TCRdb copy is restricted to in-frame clones and leaves out a portion. The profile shows roughly 3,000 clones, about 77% of them singletons. The CDR3 consists of 13 residues. Trimming took 3 bases from V and 4 from J; bases not matched to a gene: 2. CDR1 is LGHNT, CDR2 FRNRAP, per germline. The source is a human patient with infectious villitis; the placental T cells may come from both mother and fetus. The chain links TRBV12-5 to TRBJ2-7, with 8 bases aligning to TRBD1. The sequenced material came from placental tissue containing maternal and fetal cells. The CDR3 here is CASGFGTGYEQYV. In DNA form, the CDR3 reads TGTGCTAGTGGTTTTGGGACAGGATACGAGCAGTACGTC.